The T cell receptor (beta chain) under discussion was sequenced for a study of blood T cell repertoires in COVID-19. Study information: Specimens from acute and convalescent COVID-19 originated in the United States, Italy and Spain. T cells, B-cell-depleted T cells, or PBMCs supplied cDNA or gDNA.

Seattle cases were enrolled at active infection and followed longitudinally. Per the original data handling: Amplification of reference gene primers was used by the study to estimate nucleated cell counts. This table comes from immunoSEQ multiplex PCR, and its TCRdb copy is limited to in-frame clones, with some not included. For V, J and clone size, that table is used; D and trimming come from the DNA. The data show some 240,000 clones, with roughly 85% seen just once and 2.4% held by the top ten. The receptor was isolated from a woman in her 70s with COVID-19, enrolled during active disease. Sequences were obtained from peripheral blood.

This CDR3 is CASTQGQNGYTF. The CDR3 DNA sequence: TGTGCCAGCACCCAGGGGCAGAATGGCTACACCTTC. V and J are TRBV6-5 and TRBJ1-2; D perhaps matches TRBD1 (6 bases). Trimming pared 7 bases from V and 6 bases from J, leaving 12 bases between. This CDR3 has 12 residues. Germline CDR1 MNHEY, CDR2 SVGAGI.